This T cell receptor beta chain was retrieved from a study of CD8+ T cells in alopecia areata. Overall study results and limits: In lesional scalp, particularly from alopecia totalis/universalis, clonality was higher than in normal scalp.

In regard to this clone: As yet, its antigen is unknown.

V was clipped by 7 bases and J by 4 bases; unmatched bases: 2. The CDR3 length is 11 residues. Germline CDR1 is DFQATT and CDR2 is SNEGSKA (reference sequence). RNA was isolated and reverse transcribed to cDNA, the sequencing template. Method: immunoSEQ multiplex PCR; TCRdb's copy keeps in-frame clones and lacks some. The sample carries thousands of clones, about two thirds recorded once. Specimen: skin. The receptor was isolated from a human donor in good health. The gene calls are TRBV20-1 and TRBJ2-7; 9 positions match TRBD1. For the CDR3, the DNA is TGCAGTGAAGACAGGGGGTACGAGCAGTACTTC. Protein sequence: CSEDRGYEQYF.